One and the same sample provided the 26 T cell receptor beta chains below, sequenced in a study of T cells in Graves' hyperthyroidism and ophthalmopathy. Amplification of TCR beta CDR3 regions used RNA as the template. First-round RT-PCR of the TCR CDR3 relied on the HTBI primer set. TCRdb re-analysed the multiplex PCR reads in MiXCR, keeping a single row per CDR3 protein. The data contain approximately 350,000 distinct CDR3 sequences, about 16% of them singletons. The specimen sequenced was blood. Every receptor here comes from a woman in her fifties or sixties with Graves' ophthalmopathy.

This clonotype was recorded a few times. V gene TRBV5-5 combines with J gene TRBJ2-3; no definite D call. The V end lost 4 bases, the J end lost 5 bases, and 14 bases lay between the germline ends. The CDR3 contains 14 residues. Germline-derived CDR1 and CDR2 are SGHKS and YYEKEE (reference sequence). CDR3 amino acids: CASSQGWAQDTQYF. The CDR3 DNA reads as TGTGCCAGCAGCCAAGGATGGGCCCAAGATACGCAGTATTTT.

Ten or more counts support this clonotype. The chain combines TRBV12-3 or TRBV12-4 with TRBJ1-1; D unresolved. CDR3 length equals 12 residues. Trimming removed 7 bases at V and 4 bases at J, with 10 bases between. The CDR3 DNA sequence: TGTGCCAGCACCCTGCTTGGCACTGAAGCTTTCTTT. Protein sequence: CASTLLGTEAFF.

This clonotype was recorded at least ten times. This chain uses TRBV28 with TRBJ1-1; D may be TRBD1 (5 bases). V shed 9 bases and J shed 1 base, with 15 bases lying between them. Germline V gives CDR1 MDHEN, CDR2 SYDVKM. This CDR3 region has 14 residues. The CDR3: CASRRGGPNTEAFF. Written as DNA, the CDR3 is TGTGCCAGTCGAAGGGGCGGGCCGAACACTGAAGCTTTCTTT.

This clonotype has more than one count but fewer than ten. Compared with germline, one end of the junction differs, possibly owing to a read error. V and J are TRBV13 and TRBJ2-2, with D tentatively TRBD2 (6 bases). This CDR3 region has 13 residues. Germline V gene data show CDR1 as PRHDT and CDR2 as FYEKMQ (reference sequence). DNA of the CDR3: TGTGCCAGCAGTCCCGGAAGGGGCGGGGAGCTGTCTTTT. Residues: CASSPGRGGELSF.

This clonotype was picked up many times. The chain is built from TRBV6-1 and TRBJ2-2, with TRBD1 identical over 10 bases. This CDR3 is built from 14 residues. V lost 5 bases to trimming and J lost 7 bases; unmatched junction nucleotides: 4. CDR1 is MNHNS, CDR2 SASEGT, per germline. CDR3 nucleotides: TGTGCCAGCAGTTCGGGGACAGGGGTCGGGGAGCTGTTTTTT. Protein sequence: CASSSGTGVGELFF.

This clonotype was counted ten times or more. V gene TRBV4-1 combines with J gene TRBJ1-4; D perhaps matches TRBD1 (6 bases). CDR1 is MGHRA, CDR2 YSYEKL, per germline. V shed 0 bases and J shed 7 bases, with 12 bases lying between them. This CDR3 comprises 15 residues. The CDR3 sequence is CASSQDGQGSEKLFF. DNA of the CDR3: TGCGCCAGCAGCCAAGATGGGCAGGGGAGTGAAAAACTGTTTTTT.

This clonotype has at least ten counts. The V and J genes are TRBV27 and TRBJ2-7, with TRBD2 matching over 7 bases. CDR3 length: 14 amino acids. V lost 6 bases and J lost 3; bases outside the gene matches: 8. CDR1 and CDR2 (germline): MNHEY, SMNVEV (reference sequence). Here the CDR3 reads CASSSSGAGYEQYF. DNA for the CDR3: TGTGCCAGCAGCTCCAGCGGGGCGGGCTACGAGCAGTACTTC.

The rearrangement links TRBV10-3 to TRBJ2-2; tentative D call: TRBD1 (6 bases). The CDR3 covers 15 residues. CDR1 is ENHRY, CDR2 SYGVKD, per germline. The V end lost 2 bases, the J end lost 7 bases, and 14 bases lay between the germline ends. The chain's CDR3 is CAISEGRGIGGELFF. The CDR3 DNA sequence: TGTGCCATCAGTGAGGGCAGGGGCATTGGCGGGGAGCTGTTTTTT.

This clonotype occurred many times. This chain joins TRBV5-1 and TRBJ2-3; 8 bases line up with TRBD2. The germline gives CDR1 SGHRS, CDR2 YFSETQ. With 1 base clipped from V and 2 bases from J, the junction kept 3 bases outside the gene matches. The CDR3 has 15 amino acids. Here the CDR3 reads CASSLSGGVTDTQYF. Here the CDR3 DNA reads TGCGCCAGCAGCTTGTCGGGAGGGGTCACAGATACGCAGTATTTT.

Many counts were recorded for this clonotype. CDR3 nucleotides: TGTGCCAGCAGCCGCTTTGACAGGGTTGGGACCATTCAGTACTTC. Residues: CASSRFDRVGTIQYF. This chain joins TRBV12-3 or TRBV12-4 and TRBJ2-4; TRBD1 matches 7 bases. CDR3 length equals 15 residues. V dropped 6 bases and J dropped 9; count of bases not matched to a gene: 14.

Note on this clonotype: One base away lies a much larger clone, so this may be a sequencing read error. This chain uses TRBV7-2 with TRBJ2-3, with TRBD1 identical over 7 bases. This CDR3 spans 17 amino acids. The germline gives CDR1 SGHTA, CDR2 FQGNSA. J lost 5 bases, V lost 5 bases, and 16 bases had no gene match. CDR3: CASSKATGRRGRDTQYF. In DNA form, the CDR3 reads TGTGCCAGCAGCAAAGCGACAGGGCGTAGGGGTCGAGATACGCAGTATTTT.

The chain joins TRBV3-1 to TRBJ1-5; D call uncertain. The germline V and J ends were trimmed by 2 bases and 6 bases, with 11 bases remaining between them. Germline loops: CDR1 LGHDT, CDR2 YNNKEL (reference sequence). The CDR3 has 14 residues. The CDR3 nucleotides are TGTGCCAGCAGCCAAAACGGCAACGGTCAGCCCCAGCATTTT. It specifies CASSQNGNGQPQHF.

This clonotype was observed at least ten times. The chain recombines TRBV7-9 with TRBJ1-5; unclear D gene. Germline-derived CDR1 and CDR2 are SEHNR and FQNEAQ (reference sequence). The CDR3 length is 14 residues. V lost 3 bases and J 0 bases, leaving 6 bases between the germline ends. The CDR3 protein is CASSFSDSNQPQHF. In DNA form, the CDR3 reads TGTGCCAGCAGCTTCAGTGATAGCAATCAGCCCCAGCATTTT.

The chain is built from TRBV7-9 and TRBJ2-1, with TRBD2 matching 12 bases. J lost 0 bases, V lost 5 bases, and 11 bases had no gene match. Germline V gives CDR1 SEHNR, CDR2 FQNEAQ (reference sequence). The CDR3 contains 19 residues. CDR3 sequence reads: CASSVRGLAGRSSYNEQFF. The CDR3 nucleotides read TGTGCCAGCAGCGTTCGCGGACTAGCGGGACGGAGCTCCTACAATGAGCAGTTCTTC.

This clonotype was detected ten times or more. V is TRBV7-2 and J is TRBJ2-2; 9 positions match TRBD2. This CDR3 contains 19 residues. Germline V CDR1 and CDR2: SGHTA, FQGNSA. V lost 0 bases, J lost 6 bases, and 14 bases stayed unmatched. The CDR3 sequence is CASSLAGSGSAGSAGELFF. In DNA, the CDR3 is TGTGCCAGCAGCTTAGCTGGTAGCGGGAGCGCCGGGAGCGCCGGGGAGCTGTTTTTT.

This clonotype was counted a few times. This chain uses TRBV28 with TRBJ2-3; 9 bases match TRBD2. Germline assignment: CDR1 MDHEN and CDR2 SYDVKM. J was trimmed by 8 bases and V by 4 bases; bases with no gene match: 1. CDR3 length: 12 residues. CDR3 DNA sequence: TGTGCCAGCAGTTGCGGGGGGGCTACGCAGTATTTT. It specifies CASSCGGATQYF.

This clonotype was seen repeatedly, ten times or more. CDR3 sequence reads: CASSQPTSGRGNEQFF. DNA of the CDR3: TGTGCCAGCAGCCAACCTACTAGCGGGAGAGGAAATGAGCAGTTCTTC. This chain joins TRBV14 and TRBJ2-1; TRBD2 matches at 11 bases. The CDR3 runs 16 residues. J lost 7 bases, V lost 2 bases, and 7 bases had no gene match. Per germline, CDR1 SGHDN and CDR2 FVKESK. The full variable domain, in which reference TRBV14 and TRBJ2-1 provide the parts outside the CDR3, is EAGVTQFPSHSVIEKGQTVTLRCDPISGHDNLYWYRRVMGKEIKFLLHFVKESKQDESGMPNNRFLAERTGGTYSTLKVQPAELEDSGVYFCASSQPTSGRGNEQFFGPGTRLTVL.

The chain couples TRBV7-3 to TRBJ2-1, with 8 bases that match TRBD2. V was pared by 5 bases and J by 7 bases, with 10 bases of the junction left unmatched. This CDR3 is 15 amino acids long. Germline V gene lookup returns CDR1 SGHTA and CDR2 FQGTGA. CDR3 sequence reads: CASSPLPGGRNEQFF. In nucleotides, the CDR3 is TGTGCCAGCAGCCCCCTACCGGGAGGGCGGAATGAGCAGTTCTTC.

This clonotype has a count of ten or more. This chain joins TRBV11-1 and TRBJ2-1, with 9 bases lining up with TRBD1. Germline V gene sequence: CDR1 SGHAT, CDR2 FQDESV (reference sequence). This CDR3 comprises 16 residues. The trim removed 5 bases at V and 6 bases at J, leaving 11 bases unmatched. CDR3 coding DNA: TGTGCCAGCAGCGAAGGACAGGGGATTTTAGGCAATGAGCAGTTCTTC. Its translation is CASSEGQGILGNEQFF.

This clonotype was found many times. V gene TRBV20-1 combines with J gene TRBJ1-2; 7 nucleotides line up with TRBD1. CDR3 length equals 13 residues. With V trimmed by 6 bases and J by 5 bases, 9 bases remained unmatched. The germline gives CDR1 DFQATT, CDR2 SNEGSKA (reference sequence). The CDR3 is CSAKEGTEYGYTF. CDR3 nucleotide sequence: TGCAGTGCGAAAGAAGGGACAGAATATGGCTACACCTTC.

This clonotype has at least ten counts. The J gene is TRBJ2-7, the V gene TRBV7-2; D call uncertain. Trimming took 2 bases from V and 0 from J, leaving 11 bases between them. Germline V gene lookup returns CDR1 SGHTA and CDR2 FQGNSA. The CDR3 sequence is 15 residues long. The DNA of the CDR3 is TGTGCCAGCAGCTTATTCGTCAGAGTCTCCTACGAGCAGTACTTC. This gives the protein CASSLFVRVSYEQYF.

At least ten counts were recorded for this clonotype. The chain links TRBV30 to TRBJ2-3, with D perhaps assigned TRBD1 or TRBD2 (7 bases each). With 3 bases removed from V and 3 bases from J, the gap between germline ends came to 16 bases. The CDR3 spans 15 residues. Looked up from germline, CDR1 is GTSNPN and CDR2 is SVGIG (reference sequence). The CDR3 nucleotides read TGTGCCTGGAGCCCAGGGGGGGAAGGGACAGATACGCAGTATTTT. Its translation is CAWSPGGEGTDTQYF.

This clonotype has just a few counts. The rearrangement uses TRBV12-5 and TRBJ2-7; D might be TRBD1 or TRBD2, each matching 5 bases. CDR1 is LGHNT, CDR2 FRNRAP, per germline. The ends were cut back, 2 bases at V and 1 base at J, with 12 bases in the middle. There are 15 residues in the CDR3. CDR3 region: CASGLSTGGSYEQYF. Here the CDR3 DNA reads TGTGCTAGTGGTTTGAGTACTGGGGGATCCTACGAGCAGTACTTC.

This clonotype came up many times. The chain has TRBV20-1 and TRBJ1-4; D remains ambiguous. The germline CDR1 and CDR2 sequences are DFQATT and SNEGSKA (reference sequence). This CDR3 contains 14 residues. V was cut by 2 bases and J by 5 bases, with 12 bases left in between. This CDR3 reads CSARPGSSNEKLFF. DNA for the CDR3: TGCAGTGCTAGACCGGGGAGTTCCAATGAAAAACTGTTTTTT.

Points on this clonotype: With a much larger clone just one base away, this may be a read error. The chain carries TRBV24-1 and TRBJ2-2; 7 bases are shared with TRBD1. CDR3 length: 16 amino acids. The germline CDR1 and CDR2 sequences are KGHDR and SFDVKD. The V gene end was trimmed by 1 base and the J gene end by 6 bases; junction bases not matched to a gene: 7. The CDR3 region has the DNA TGTGCCACCAGTGATTTAGGGGGCGCTTACGCCGGGGAGCTGTTTTTT. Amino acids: CATSDLGGAYAGELFF.

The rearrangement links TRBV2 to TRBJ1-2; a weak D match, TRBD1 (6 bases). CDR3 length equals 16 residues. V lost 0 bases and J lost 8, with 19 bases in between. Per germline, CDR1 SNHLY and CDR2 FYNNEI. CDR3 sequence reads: CASSEAGRGAPSGYTF. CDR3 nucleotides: TGTGCCAGCAGTGAAGCCGGGAGGGGGGCCCCGTCCGGCTACACCTTC.